This T cell receptor beta chain was sequenced for a study of T cell responses to AZD1222 COVID-19 vaccine (dated by TCRdb to about 2021). At the level of the whole study: AZD1222 recipients whose second dose came at about 4 weeks and those whose second dose came at about 12 weeks were combined into one group, since spike-specific TCR depth and breadth did not differ between the two schedules. TCR sequencing covered approximately 230 trial participants: 200 to 220 given two doses of AZD1222 and approximately 25 given two doses of MenACWY control vaccine. Trial participants were enrolled by age into 18-55, 56-69 and 70-plus year subgroups, with around 140, 26 and 57 TCR-sequenced participants respectively. What the authors observed across the whole study: The vaccine-associated CD4 TCRs covered the entire spike protein, and the dominant responses fell in regions 160-218 and 743-854. Spike-specific TCR breadth and depth rose significantly after two AZD1222 doses compared with day 0 and with MenACWY recipients. Participants were mostly white British, with more females than males. The authors suggested clonal diversity may have been underestimated. Conclusions about previously exposed vaccinees are limited because only a handful of AZD1222 recipients were SARS-CoV-2 seropositive at baseline. No day 14 peak-response samples were available, so repertoires were characterized only after the peak T cell response. Reportedly, close to half of the unique spike-specific TCRs recognized epitopes lying outside the regions that are mutated in the B.1.351 and B.1.1.7 variants. In the small 56-69-year group, the increase in depth fell short of significance, most likely because of low power.

The sample's time point, from its label and the paper: baseline before first vaccination. Samples from vaccinated people were obtained from the UK trials COV001 and COV002, which included a single-blind randomized controlled phase 2/3 trial of AZD1222 (ChAdOx1 nCoV-19) in healthy adults. For TCRbeta chain sequencing, PBMC samples were collected from trial participants at day 0 and at day 28 after the second dose. This clone is characterized as medium-sized (0.01 to 0.1%). The antigen this receptor binds is unknown. No base quality information exists; no much larger clone differs at one position. Measured from the cysteine to the phenylalanine, the CDR3 is 19 residues long. Of the read, only the CDR3 DNA is kept; its 57 bases are in frame from base 1. From a lookup of the germline V gene, CDR1 and CDR2 are KGHSH and LQKENI. Deletion took 4 bases off V and 1 base off J, with a span of 22 bases between the germline ends.

The CDR3 regions of human TCRbeta chains were analyzed by immunosequencing. Per the source publication's procedure: TCRs in the repertoires were compared against a reference library of SARS-CoV-2-specific TCRs that had been generated with the MIRA antigen-specificity platform. Breadth was defined as the fraction of unique TCRs that were SARS-CoV-2-associated. Depth was defined as the fraction of total T cells that were SARS-CoV-2-associated. Each spike-specific TCR was assigned to its reactive spike region and to a CD4 or CD8 class using the MIRA data. Log10-transformed breadth and depth values were compared by one-way ANOVA with Sidak's multiple comparisons tests. TCRdb mirrors the immuneACCESS table, restricted to in-frame sequences. Some clones are absent from its copies; in checked studies, under half trace to an unresolved V gene, and the reason for the others is unknown. From that table come the V and J calls and clone size; the DNA was used to work out D and trimming. The sample includes 90,000 to 110,000 clones, with about nine tenths observed a single time. Approximately 7.9% of the sample is held by the ten biggest clonotypes.

The specimen was peripheral blood, collected on day 0 of AZD1222 vaccination. This TCR was sampled from an adult in good health. Recombination connected TRBV18 to TRBJ2-2; TRBD1 might be the D gene, on 6 matching bases. The nucleotide sequence is TGTGCCAGCTCACGGGACATTATTCTACACTATAGGAACACCGGGGAGCTGTTTTTT. It translates as CASSRDIILHYRNTGELFF.